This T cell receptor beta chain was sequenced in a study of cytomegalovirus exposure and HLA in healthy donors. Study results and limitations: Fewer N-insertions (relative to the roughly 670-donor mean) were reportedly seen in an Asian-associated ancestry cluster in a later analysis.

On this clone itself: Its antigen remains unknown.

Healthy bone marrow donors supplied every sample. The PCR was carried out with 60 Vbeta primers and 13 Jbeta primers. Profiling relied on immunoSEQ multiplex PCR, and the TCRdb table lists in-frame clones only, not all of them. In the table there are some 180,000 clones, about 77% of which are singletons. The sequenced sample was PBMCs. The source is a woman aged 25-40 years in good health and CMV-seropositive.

The CDR3 spells CASSSSGVLKDKGTDTQYF. CDR3 nucleotides: TGTGCCAGCAGCTCAAGTGGGGTCTTAAAAGACAAGGGGACAGATACGCAGTATTTT. The V call is TRBV7-2, the J call TRBJ2-3, with D perhaps matching TRBD1 (5 bases). The V end was cut by 4 bases, the J end by 3 bases, with 26 bases between. The V gene's germline CDR1 is SGHTA and CDR2 FQGNSA. The length of the CDR3 is 19 residues.